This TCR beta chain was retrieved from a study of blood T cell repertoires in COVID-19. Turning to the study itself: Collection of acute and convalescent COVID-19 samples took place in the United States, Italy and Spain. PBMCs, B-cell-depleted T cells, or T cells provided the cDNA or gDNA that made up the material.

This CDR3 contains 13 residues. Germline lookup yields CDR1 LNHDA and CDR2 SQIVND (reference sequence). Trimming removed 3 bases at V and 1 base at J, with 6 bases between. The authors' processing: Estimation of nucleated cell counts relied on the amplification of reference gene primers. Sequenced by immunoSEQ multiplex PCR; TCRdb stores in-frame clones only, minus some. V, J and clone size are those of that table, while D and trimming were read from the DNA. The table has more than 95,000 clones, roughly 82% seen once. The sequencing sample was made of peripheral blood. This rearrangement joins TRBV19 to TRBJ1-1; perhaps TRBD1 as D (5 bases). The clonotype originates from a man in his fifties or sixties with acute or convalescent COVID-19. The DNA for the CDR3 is TGTGCCAGTAGTATTCAGGGGAACACTGAAGCTTTCTTT. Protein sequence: CASSIQGNTEAFF.